A selection of T cell receptor beta chains follows, all from one sample in a study of cytomegalovirus exposure and HLA in healthy donors. Assay: immunoSEQ multiplex PCR; the TCRdb copy retains only in-frame clones and omits some. The sample contains fewer than 200,000 clones, roughly 89% of which appear only once. Sequencing was performed on PBMCs. Receptor source: a woman aged 18 to 35 in good health and CMV-seropositive. Each CDR3 is given with its conserved first and last residue. Fields, in order: J gene, clone size, D gene, V gene, CDR3 DNA, CDR3 protein. A D gene is named only where the DNA matches it firmly. Part of the rows lack a size; the others show once, few, many or a class for expanded clones.

J gene: TRBJ2-7
clone size: .
D gene: TRBD2
V gene: TRBV7-2
CDR3 DNA: TGTGCCAGCAGCTTGACTAGCGGGACCTACGAGCAGTACTTC
CDR3 protein: CASSLTSGTYEQYF

J gene: TRBJ1-3
clone size: .
D gene: .
V gene: TRBV7-6
CDR3 DNA: TGTGCCAGCAGCTTAGTAGATCAGGGCGCGGCGGGAAACACCATATATTTT
CDR3 protein: CASSLVDQGAAGNTIYF

J gene: TRBJ2-1
clone size: .
D gene: TRBD2
V gene: TRBV7-9
CDR3 DNA: TGTGCCAGCAGCCTACCTGCTAGCGGTAGCCCGAACAATGAGCAGTTCTTC
CDR3 protein: CASSLPASGSPNNEQFF

J gene: TRBJ1-2
clone size: once
D gene: .
V gene: TRBV30
CDR3 DNA: TGTGCCTGGAGTTTTATTACGCAGGGCTACACCTTC
CDR3 protein: CAWSFITQGYTF

J gene: TRBJ2-3
clone size: .
D gene: TRBD2
V gene: TRBV7-2
CDR3 DNA: TGTGCCAGCAGCTTATATCGCGGGGGGGTTAGCACAGATACGCAGTATTTT
CDR3 protein: CASSLYRGGVSTDTQYF

J gene: TRBJ1-1
clone size: once
D gene: .
V gene: TRBV28
CDR3 DNA: TGTGCCAGCAGTCGCACACCCCTGGACACTGAAGCTTTCTTT
CDR3 protein: CASSRTPLDTEAFF

J gene: TRBJ2-1
clone size: .
D gene: TRBD2
V gene: TRBV4-2
CDR3 DNA: TGTGCCAGCAGCCAGGGCGTCCGGGGGGGTTTCTCCAATGAGCAGTTCTTC
CDR3 protein: CASSQGVRGGFSNEQFF

J gene: TRBJ2-3
clone size: .
D gene: .
V gene: TRBV20-1
CDR3 DNA: TGCAGTGGGCTGATGGATACGCAGTATTTT
CDR3 protein: CSGLMDTQYF

J gene: TRBJ1-2
clone size: .
D gene: .
V gene: TRBV4-2
CDR3 DNA: TGTGCCAGCCGGGACCATCTCGGAGGGACGGATGGATACACCTTC
CDR3 protein: CASRDHLGGTDGYTF

J gene: TRBJ2-2
clone size: .
D gene: .
V gene: TRBV2
CDR3 DNA: TGTGCCGGCGCAGGAAGATACACCGGGGAGCTGTTTTTT
CDR3 protein: CAGAGRYTGELFF

J gene: TRBJ2-1
clone size: .
D gene: TRBD2
V gene: TRBV10-3
CDR3 DNA: TGTGCCATCAGTGAGTCCTTCATCGGCGGGAGGGCTGATGAGCAGTTCTTC
CDR3 protein: CAISESFIGGRADEQFF

J gene: TRBJ2-1
clone size: .
D gene: .
V gene: TRBV28
CDR3 DNA: TGTGCCAGCAGTATCAGCCGAGGTGAGCAGTTCTTC
CDR3 protein: CASSISRGEQFF

J gene: TRBJ1-2
clone size: .
D gene: .
V gene: TRBV7-4
CDR3 DNA: TGTGCCAGCAGGCAACACAATATGGGGCCCCACTATGGCTACACCTTC
CDR3 protein: CASRQHNMGPHYGYTF

J gene: TRBJ2-1
clone size: .
D gene: .
V gene: TRBV6-6
CDR3 DNA: TGTGCCAGCAGTTACTCTATGGCGGATTACAATGAGCAGTTCTTC
CDR3 protein: CASSYSMADYNEQFF